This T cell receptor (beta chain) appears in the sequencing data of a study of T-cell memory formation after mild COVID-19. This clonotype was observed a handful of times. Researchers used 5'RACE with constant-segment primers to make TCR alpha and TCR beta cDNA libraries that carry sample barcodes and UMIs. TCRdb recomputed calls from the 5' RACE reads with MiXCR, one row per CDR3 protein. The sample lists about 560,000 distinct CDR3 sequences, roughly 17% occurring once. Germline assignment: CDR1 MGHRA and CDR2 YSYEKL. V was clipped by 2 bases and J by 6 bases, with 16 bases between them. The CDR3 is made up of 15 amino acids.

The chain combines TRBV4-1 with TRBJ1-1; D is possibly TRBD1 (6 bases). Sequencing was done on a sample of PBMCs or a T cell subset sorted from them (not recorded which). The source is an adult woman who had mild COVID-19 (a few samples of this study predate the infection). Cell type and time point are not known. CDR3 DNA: TGCGCCAGCAGCCAATTTCCCAGGGGCGCAGCTGAAGCTTTCTTT. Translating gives CASSQFPRGAAEAFF.